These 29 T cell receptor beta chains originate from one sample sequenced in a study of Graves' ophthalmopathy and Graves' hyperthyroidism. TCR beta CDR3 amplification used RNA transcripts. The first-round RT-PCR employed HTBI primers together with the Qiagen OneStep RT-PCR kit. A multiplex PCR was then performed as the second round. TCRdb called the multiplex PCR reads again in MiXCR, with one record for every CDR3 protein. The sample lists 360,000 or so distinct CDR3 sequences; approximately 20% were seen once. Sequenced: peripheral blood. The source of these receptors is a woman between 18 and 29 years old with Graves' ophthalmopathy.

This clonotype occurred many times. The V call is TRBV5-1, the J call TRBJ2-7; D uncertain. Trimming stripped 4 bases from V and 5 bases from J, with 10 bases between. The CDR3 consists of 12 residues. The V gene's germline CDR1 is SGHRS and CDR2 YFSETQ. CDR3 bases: TGCGCCAGCAGCGAGACCTTGAACGAGCAGTACTTC. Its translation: CASSETLNEQYF. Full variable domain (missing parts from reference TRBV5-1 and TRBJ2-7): KAGVTQTPRYLIKTRGQQVTLSCSPISGHRSVSWYQQTPGQGLQFLFEYFSETQRNKGNFPGRFSGRQFSNSRSEMNVSTLELGDSALYLCASSETLNEQYFGPGTRLTVT.

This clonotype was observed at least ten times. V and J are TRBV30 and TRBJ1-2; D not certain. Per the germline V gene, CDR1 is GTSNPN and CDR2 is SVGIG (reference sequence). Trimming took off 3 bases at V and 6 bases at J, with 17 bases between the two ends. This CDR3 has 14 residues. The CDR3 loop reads CAWRPFLARNGYTF. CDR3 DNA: TGTGCCTGGAGACCCTTCCTTGCGAGGAATGGCTACACCTTC.

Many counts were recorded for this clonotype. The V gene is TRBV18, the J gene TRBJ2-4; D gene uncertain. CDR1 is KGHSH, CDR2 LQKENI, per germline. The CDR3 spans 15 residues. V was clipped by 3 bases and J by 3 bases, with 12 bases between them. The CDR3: CASSPSDRVKNIQYF. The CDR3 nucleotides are TGTGCCAGCTCACCCTCTGACCGCGTCAAAAACATTCAGTACTTC.

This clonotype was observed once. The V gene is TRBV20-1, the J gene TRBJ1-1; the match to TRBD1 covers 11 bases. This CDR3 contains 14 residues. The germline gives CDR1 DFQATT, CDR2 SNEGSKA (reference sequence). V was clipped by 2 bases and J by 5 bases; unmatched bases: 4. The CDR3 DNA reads TGCAGTGCTAGACGGACAGGGGGCCGGACTGAAGCTTTCTTT. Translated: CSARRTGGRTEAFF.

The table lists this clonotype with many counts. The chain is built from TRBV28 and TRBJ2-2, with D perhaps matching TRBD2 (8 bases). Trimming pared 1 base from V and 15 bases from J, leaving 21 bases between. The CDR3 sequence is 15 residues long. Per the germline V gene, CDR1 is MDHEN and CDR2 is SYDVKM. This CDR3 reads CASSLSPGGGEKVFF. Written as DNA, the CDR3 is TGTGCCAGCAGTTTATCCCCGGGAGGGGGCGAAAAGGTGTTTTTT.

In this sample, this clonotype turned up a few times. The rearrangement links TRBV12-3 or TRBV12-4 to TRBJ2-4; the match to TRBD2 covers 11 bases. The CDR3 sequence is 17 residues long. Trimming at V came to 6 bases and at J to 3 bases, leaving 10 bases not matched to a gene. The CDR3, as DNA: TGTGCCAGCAGCGAACTAGCGGGAGATTGGGGCAAAAACATTCAGTACTTC. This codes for CASSELAGDWGKNIQYF.

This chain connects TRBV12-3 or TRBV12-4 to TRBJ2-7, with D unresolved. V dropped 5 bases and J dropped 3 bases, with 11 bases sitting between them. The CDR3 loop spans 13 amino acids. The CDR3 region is CASSIGPRYEQYF. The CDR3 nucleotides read TGTGCCAGCAGTATCGGACCCCGCTACGAGCAGTACTTC.

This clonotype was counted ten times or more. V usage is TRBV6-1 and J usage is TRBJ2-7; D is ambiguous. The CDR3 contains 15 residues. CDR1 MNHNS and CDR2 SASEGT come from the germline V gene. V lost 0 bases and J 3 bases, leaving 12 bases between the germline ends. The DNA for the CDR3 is TGTGCCAGCAGTGAAGCCAGGTTTGACGGCTACGAGCAGTACTTC. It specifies CASSEARFDGYEQYF.

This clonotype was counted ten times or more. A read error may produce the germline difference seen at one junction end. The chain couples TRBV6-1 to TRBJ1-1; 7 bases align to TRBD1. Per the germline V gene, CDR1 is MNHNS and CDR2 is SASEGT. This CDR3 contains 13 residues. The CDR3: CASSRGVNTETFF. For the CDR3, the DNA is TGTGCCAGCAGCAGGGGGGTCAACACTGAAACTTTCTTT.

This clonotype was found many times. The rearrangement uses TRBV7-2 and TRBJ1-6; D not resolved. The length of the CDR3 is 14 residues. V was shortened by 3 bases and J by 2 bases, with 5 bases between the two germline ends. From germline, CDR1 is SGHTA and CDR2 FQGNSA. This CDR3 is CASSFSPYNSPLHF. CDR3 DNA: TGTGCCAGCAGCTTTAGCCCCTATAATTCACCCCTCCACTTT.

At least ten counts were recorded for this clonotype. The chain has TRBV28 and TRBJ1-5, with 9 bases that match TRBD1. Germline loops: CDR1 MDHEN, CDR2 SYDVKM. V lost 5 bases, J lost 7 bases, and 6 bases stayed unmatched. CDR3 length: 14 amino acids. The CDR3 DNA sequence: TGTGCCAGCAGTCAGGGACAGGGATGGCAGCCCCAGCATTTT. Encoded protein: CASSQGQGWQPQHF.

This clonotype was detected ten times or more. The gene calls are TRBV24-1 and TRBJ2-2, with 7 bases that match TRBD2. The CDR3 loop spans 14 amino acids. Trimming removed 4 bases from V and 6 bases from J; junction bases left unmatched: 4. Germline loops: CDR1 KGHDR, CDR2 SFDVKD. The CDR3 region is CATSEPSGAGELFF. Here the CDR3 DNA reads TGTGCCACCAGTGAGCCGAGCGGGGCCGGGGAGCTGTTTTTT.

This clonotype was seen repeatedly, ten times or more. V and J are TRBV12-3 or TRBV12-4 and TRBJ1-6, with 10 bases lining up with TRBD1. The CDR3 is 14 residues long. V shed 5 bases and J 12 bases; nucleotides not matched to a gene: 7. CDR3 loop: CASSEPGQGLPLHF. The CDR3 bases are TGTGCCAGCAGTGAACCGGGACAGGGGCTACCCCTCCACTTT.

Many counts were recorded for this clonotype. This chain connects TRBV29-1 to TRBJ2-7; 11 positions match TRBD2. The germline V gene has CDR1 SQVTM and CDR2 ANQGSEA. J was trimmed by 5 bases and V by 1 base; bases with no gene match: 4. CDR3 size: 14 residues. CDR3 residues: CSVEGLAGTDEQYF. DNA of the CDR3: TGCAGCGTTGAAGGACTAGCGGGAACCGACGAGCAGTACTTC.

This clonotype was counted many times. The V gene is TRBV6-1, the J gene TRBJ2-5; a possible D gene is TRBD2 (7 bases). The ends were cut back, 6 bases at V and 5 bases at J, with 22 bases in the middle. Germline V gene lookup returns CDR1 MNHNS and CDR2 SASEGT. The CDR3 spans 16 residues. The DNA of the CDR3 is TGTGCCAGCAGGAGACCGGGGGGCAGGGGAAAGGAGACCCAGTACTTC. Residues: CASRRPGGRGKETQYF.

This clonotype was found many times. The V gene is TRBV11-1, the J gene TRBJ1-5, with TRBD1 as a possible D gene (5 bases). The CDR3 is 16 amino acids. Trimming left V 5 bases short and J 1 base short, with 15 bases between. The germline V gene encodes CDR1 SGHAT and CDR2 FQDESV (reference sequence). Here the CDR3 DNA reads TGTGCCAGCAGCCAGGGAACAGTCGCCAGCAATCAGCCCCAGCATTTT. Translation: CASSQGTVASNQPQHF.

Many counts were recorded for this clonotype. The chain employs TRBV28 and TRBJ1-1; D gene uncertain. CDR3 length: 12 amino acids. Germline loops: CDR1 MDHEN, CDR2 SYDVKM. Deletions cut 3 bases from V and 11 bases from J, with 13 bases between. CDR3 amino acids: CASSFLPDEAFF. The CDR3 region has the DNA TGTGCCAGCAGTTTTCTCCCAGATGAGGCTTTCTTT. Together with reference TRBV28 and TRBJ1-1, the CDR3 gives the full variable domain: DVKVTQSSRYLVKRTGEKVFLECVQDMDHENMFWYRQDPGLGLRLIYFSYDVKMKEKGDIPEGYSVSREKKERFSLILESASTNQTSMYLCASSFLPDEAFFGQGTRLTVV.

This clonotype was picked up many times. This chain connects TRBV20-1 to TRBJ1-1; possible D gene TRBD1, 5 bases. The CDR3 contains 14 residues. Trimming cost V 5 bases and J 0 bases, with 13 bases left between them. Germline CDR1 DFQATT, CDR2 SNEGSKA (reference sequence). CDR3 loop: CSAPKTAMNTEAFF. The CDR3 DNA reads TGCAGTGCTCCCAAGACAGCCATGAACACTGAAGCTTTCTTT.

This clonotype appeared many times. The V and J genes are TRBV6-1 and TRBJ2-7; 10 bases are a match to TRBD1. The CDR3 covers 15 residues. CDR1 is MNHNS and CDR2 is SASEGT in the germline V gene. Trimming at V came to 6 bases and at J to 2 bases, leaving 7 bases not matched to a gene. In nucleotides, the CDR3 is TGTGCCAGCAGACTTGACAGGGGGCGCCCCTACGAGCAGTACTTC. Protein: CASRLDRGRPYEQYF.

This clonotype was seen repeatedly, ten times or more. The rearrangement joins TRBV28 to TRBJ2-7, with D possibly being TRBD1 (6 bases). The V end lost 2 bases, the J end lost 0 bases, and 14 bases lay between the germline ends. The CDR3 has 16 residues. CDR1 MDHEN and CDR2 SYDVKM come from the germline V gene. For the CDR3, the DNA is TGTGCCAGCAGTTTACTCGACAGGACAAACTCCTACGAGCAGTACTTC. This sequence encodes CASSLLDRTNSYEQYF.

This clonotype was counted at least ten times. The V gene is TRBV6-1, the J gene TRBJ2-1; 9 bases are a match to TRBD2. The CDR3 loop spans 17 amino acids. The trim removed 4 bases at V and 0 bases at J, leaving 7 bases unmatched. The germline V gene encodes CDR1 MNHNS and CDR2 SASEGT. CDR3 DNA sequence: TGTGCCAGCAGTGCCATCGGACTAGCGATCTCCTACAATGAGCAGTTCTTC. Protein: CASSAIGLAISYNEQFF.

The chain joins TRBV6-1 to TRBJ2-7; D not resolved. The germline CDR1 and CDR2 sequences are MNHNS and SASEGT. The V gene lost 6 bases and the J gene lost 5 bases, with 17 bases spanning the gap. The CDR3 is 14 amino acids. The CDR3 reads CASSPASTSNEQYF. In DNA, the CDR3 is TGTGCCAGCAGCCCCGCATCGACGTCTAACGAGCAGTACTTC.

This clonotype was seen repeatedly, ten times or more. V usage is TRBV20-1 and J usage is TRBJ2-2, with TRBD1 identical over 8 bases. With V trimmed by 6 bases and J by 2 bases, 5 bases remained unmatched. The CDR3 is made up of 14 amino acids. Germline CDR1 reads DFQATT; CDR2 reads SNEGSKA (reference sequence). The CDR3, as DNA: TGCAGTGCCCCGGGACAGGATAACACCGGGGAGCTGTTTTTT. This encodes CSAPGQDNTGELFF.

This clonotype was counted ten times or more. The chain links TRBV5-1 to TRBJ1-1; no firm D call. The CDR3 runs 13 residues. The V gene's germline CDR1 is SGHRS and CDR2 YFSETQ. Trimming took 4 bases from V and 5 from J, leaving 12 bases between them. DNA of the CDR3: TGCGCCAGCAGCGGAAAGGATATGACTGAAGCTTTCTTT. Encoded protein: CASSGKDMTEAFF.

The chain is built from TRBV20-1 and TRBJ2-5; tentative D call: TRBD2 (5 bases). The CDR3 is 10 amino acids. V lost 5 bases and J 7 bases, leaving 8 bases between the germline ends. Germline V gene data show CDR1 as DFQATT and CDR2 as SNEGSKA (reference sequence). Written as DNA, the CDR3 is TGCAGTGCTGTTGAGGGGACCCAGTACTTC. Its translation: CSAVEGTQYF.

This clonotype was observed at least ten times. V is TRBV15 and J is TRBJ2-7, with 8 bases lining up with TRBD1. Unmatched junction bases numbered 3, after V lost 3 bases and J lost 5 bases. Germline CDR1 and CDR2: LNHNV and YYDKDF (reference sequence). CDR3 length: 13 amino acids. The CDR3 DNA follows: TGTGCCACCAGCAGGGACAGGGCTAACGAGCAGTACTTC. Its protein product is CATSRDRANEQYF.

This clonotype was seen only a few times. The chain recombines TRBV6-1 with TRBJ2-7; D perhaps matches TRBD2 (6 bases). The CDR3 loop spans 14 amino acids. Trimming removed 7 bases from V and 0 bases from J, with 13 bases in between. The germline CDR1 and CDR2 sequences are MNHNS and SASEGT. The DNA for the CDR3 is TGTGCCAGCAAGATTAGCGGTTCCTCCTACGAGCAGTACTTC. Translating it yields CASKISGSSYEQYF.

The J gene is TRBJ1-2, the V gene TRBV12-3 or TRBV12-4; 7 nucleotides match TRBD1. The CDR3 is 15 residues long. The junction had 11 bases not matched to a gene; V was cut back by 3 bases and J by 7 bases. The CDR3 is CASSFYDRVVGGYTF. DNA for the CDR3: TGTGCCAGCAGTTTTTACGACAGGGTTGTGGGTGGCTACACCTTC.

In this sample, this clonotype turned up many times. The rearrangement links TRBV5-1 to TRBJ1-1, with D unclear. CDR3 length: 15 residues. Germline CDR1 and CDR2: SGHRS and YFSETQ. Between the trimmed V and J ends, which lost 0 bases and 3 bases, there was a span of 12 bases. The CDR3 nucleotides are TGCGCCAGCAGCTTGGCCGGGGATGGGGACACTGAAGCTTTCTTT. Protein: CASSLAGDGDTEAFF.